The 2 T cell receptor beta chains below come from one sample, sequenced in a study of shared clonotypes between healthy human individuals. Here immunoSEQ multiplex PCR was the method, and the copy in TCRdb shows in-frame clones only, minus some. Seen here are 450,000 to 600,000 clones, around 74% observed once, and the top ten hold under 15%. Sequencing was done on a sample of PBMCs. The receptors were gathered from a woman between 40 and 50 years old in good health. Some clones in this sample may be carry-over from other donors' samples.

The chain uses TRBV4-2 and TRBJ1-2; possibly TRBD1 for D (5 bases). From germline, CDR1 is LGHNA and CDR2 YNFKEQ. The CDR3 loop spans 16 amino acids. Between the trimmed V and J ends, which lost 0 bases and 4 bases, there was a span of 15 bases. In nucleotides, the CDR3 is TGTGCCAGCAGCCAAGATATGAGGGGTGCCCTCTATGGCTACACCTTC. Protein sequence: CASSQDMRGALYGYTF.

The rearrangement links TRBV28 to TRBJ1-2; 7 bases align to TRBD1. Germline assignment: CDR1 MDHEN and CDR2 SYDVKM. The CDR3 runs to 15 residues. With 6 bases clipped from V and 8 bases from J, the junction kept 15 bases outside the gene matches. This chain's CDR3 is CASRLTSPGGAGYTF. In DNA, the CDR3 is TGTGCCAGCAGACTAACCTCCCCAGGGGGGGCGGGCTACACCTTC.